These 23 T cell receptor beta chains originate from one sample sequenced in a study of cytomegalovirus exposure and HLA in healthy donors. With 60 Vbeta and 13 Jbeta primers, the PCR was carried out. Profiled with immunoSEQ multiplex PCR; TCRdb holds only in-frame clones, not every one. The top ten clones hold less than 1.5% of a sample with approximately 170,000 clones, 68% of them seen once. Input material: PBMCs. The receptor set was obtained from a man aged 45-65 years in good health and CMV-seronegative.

The CDR3 loop reads CASSAREAGANVLTF. CDR3 sequence (DNA): TGTGCCAGCAGTGCCAGGGAGGCTGGGGCCAACGTCCTGACTTTC. The genes are TRBV6-1 and TRBJ2-6, with TRBD2 as a possible D gene (6 bases). The CDR3 has 15 residues. V was pared by 4 bases and J by 2 bases, with 9 bases between. Germline V CDR1 and CDR2: MNHNS, SASEGT.

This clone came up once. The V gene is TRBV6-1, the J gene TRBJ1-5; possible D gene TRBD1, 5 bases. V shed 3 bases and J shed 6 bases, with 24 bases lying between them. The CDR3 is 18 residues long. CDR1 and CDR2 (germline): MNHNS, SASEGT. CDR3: CASSDGAYMGLGGQPQHF. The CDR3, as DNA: TGTGCCAGCAGTGATGGAGCCTATATGGGCCTGGGGGGTCAGCCCCAGCATTTT.

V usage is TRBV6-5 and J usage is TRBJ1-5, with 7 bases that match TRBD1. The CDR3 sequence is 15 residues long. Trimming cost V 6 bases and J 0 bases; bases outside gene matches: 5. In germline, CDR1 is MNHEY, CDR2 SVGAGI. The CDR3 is CASRGTVDSNQPQHF. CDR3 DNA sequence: TGTGCCAGCAGAGGGACAGTTGATAGCAATCAGCCCCAGCATTTT.

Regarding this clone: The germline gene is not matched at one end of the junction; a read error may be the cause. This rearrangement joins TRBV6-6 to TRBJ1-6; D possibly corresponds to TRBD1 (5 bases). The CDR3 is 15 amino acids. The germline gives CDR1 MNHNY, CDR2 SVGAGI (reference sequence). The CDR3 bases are TGTGCCGGCAGATCCGGAGGGGAATTCAATTCACCCCTCCACTTT. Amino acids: CAGRSGGEFNSPLHF.

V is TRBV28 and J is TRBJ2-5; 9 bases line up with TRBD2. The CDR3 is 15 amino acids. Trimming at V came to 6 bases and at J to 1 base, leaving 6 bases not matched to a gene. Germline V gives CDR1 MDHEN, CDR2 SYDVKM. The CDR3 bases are TGTGCCAGCAGCCGTATTAGCGGGGGCCAAGAGACCCAGTACTTC. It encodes CASSRISGGQETQYF.

CDR3 residues: CASSLNPRQGREQYF. CDR3 DNA: TGTGCCAGCAGTTTAAACCCCAGGCAGGGGCGCGAGCAGTACTTC. V and J are TRBV28 and TRBJ2-7; tentative D call: TRBD1 (6 bases). From germline, CDR1 is MDHEN and CDR2 SYDVKM. The CDR3 has 15 amino acids. Trimming pared 2 bases from V and 6 bases from J, leaving 17 bases between. Complete variable domain (other parts from reference TRBV28 and TRBJ2-7): DVKVTQSSRYLVKRTGEKVFLECVQDMDHENMFWYRQDPGLGLRLIYFSYDVKMKEKGDIPEGYSVSREKKERFSLILESASTNQTSMYLCASSLNPRQGREQYFGPGTRLTVT.

This CDR3 is CASSYRQGRTNEKLFF. CDR3 sequence (DNA): TGTGCCAGCAGTTACCGGCAGGGTCGGACTAATGAAAAACTGTTTTTT. The chain has TRBV2 and TRBJ1-4, with a tentative D call TRBD1 (5 bases). V was pared by 5 bases and J by 2 bases, with 15 bases between. The CDR3 is 16 amino acids. Germline V gives CDR1 SNHLY, CDR2 FYNNEI.

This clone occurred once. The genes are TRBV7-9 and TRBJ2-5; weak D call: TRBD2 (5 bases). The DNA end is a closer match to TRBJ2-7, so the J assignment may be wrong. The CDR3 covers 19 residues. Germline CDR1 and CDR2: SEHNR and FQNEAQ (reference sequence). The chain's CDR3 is CASRKEGWYTPSSSYEQYF. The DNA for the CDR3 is TGTGCCAGCAGAAAAGAGGGATGGTACACCCCTTCGAGCTCCTACGAGCAGTACTTC.

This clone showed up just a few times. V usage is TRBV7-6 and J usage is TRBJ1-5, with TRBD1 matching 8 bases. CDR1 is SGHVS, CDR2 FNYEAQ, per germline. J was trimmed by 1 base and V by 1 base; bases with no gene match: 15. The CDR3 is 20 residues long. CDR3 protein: CASSLGPFETGEGSNQPQHF. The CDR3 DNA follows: TGTGCCAGCAGCTTAGGCCCCTTTGAGACAGGGGAAGGGAGCAATCAGCCCCAGCATTTT.

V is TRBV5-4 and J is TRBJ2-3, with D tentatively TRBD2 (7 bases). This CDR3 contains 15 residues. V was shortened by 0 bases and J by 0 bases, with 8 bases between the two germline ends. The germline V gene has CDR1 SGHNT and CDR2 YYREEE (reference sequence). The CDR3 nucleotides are TGTGCCAGCAGCTTGGGGGGGGGCAGCACAGATACGCAGTATTTT. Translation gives CASSLGGGSTDTQYF.

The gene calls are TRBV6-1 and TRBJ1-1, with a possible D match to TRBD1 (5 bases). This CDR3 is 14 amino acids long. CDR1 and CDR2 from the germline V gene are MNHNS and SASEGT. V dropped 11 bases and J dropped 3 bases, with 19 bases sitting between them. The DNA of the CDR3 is TGTGCCGTGGGGGGACCGACCAGGGACACTGAAGCTTTCTTT. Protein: CAVGGPTRDTEAFF.

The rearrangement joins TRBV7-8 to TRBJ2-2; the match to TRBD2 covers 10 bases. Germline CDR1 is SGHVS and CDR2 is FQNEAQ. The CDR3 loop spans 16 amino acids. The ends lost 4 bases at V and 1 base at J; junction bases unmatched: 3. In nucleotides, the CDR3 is TGTGCCAGCAGCTACAAGCGGGGGGGGAACACCGGGGAGCTGTTTTTT. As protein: CASSYKRGGNTGELFF.

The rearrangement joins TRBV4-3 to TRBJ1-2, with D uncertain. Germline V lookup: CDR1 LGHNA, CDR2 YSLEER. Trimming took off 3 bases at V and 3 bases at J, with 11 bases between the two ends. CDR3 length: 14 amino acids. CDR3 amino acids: CASSQRGRDYGYTF. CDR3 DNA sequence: TGCGCCAGCAGCCAGAGAGGGAGGGACTATGGCTACACCTTC.

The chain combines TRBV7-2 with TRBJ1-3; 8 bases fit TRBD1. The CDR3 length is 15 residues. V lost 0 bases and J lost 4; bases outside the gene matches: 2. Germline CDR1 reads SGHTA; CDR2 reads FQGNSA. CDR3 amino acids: CASSLARGLGNTIYF. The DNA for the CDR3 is TGTGCCAGCAGCTTAGCCAGGGGGCTCGGAAACACCATATATTTT.

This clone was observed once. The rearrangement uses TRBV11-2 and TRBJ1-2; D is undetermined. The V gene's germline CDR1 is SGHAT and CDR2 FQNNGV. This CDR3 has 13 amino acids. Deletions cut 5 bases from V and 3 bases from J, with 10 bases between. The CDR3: CASSRDKDYGYTF. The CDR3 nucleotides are TGTGCCAGCAGCCGAGACAAGGACTATGGCTACACCTTC.

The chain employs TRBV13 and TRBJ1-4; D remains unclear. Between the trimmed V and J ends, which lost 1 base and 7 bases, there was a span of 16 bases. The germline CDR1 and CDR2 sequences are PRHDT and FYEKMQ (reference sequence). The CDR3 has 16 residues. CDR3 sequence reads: CASSLAGKAGGEKLFF. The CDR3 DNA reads TGTGCCAGCAGCTTAGCCGGGAAGGCAGGAGGTGAAAAACTGTTTTTT.

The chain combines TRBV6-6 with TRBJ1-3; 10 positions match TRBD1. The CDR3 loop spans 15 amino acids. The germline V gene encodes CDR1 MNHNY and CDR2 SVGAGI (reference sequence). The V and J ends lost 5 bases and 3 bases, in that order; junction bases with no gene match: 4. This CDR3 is CASSRQGAGGNTIYF. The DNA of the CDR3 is TGTGCCAGCAGTCGACAGGGGGCGGGTGGAAACACCATATATTTT.

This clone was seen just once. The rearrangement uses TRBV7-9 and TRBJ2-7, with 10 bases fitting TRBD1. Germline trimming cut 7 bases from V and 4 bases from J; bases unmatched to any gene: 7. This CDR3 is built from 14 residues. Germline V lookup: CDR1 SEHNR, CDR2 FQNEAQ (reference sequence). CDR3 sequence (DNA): TGTGCCAGCACCCAGACAGGGGGCCCGTACGAGCAGTACTTC. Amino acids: CASTQTGGPYEQYF.

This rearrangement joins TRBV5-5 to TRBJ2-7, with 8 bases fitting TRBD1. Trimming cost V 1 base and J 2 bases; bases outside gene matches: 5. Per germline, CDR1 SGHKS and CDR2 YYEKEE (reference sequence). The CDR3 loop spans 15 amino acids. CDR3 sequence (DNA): TGTGCCAGCAGCTTGCGGGACAGGCCCCCCTACGAGCAGTACTTC. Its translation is CASSLRDRPPYEQYF. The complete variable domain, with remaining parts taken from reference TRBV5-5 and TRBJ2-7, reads DAGVTQSPTHLIKTRGQQVTLRCSPISGHKSVSWYQQVLGQGPQFIFQYYEKEERGRGNFPDRFSARQFPNYSSELNVNALLLGDSALYLCASSLRDRPPYEQYFGPGTRLTVT.

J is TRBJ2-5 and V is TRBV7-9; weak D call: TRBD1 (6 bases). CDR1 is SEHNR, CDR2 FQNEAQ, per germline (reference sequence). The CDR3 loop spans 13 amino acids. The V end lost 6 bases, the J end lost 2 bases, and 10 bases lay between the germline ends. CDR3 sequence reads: CASRRQVQETQYF. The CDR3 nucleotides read TGTGCCAGCAGGCGACAGGTTCAAGAGACCCAGTACTTC.

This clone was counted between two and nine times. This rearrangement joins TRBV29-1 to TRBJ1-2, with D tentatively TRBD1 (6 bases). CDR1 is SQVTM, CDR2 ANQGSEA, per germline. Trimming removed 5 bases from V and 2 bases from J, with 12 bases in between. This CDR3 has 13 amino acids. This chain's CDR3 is CSVLTGYNYGYTF. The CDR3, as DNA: TGCAGCGTTCTGACAGGATACAACTATGGCTACACCTTC.

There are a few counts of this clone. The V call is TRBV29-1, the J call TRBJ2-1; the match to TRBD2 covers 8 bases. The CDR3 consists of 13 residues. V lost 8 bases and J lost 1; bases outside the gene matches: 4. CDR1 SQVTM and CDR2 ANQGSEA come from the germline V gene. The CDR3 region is CSYSGVSYNEQFF. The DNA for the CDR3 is TGCAGCTATAGCGGGGTATCCTACAATGAGCAGTTCTTC.

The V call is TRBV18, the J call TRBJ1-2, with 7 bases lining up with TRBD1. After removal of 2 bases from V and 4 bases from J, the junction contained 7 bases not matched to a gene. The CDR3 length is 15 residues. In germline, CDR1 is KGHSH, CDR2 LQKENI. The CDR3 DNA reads TGTGCCAGCTCACCAAACAGCGACAGGGCCTATGGCTACACCTTC. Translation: CASSPNSDRAYGYTF.